The source of this T cell receptor beta chain is a study of read filtering for tumor transcriptome and immune sequencing. Study details: Patients were approximately 17 male and some 13 female, mean age approximately 70 years, range about 45 to 85.

Looked up from germline, CDR1 is DFQATT and CDR2 is SNEGSKA (reference sequence). The CDR3 is 14 amino acids. Trimming took off 6 bases at V and 5 bases at J, with 16 bases between the two ends. Ten or more counts support this clonotype. Molecular barcoded adaptors covering alpha/delta and beta/gamma chains were used on approximately 440 ng RNA. TCRdb reprocessed the reads via MiXCR and lists one record per CDR3 protein. The sample lists roughly 60,000 distinct CDR3 sequences, roughly 20% seen once, with about 18% in the top ten. The sample taken for sequencing was a population of CD138-negative cells sorted from bone marrow. This receptor was obtained from a donor at least 40 years old with multiple myeloma. The chain uses TRBV20-1 and TRBJ1-4; D is perhaps TRBD1 (6 bases). Here the CDR3 reads CSAFQGMRNEKLFF. The CDR3 DNA is TGCAGTGCGTTTCAGGGGATGAGGAATGAAAAACTGTTTTTT.